These 27 T cell receptor beta chains originate from one sample sequenced in a study of T-cell memory formation after mild COVID-19. TCRdb re-called the 5' RACE reads with MiXCR, one entry per CDR3 protein. The repertoire holds 35,000 to 50,000 distinct CDR3 sequences, with roughly 6.6% as singletons. The material sequenced was PBMCs or a T cell subset sorted from them (not recorded which). The receptors stem from an adult who had mild COVID-19 (a few samples of this study predate the infection). Cell type and time point are not known.

This clonotype was observed a handful of times. V is TRBV6-6 and J is TRBJ2-2; perhaps TRBD1 as D (6 bases). Trimming took off 2 bases at V and 6 bases at J, with 16 bases between the two ends. CDR3 size: 16 residues. From germline, CDR1 is MNHNY and CDR2 SVGAGI (reference sequence). CDR3 DNA: TGTGCCAGCAGTTACCGGGTATTGGGGGCCGCCGGGGAGCTGTTTTTT. This translates into CASSYRVLGAAGELFF.

This clonotype was recorded many times. V and J are TRBV7-3 and TRBJ1-6; the D gene is possibly TRBD1 (6 bases). V gave up 2 bases and J gave up 7 bases, with 9 bases separating them. This CDR3 has 14 amino acids. Per the germline V gene, CDR1 is SGHTA and CDR2 is FQGTGA. CDR3: CASSLGGTNSPLHF. The CDR3 region has the DNA TGTGCCAGCAGCTTAGGGGGGACAAATTCACCCCTCCACTTT.

Here the CDR3 reads CASSQRTRGFVKRETQYF. The CDR3 DNA reads TGCGCCAGCAGCCAAAGGACTAGGGGCTTTGTTAAACGGGAGACCCAGTACTTC. The chain carries TRBV5-1 and TRBJ2-5, with TRBD2 identical over 7 bases. V was pared by 4 bases and J by 5 bases, with 20 bases of the junction left unmatched. The CDR3 totals 18 residues. Germline CDR1 is SGHRS and CDR2 is YFSETQ.

This clonotype appeared many times. The rearrangement joins TRBV7-3 to TRBJ2-1; TRBD2 matches at 7 bases. There are 15 residues in the CDR3. CDR1 SGHTA and CDR2 FQGTGA come from the germline V gene. V trimming: 5 bases; J trimming: 8 bases; junction bases outside the gene matches: 12. The CDR3 reads CASSPRAGAGYEQFF. CDR3 in DNA: TGTGCCAGCAGCCCTCGTGCGGGAGCTGGCTATGAGCAGTTCTTC.

V gene TRBV27 combines with J gene TRBJ2-1; D unresolved. The V and J ends lost 3 bases and 11 bases respectively, with 20 bases between them. The length of the CDR3 is 15 residues. Germline CDR1 and CDR2: MNHEY and SMNVEV (reference sequence). In DNA, the CDR3 is TGTGCCAGCAGTTTGTCTGTTACCCCTACTGGGAAGCAGTTCTTC. Protein: CASSLSVTPTGKQFF.

There are a few counts of this clonotype. V gene TRBV7-9 combines with J gene TRBJ2-7; 11 bases line up with TRBD2. Unmatched junction bases numbered 9, after V lost 3 bases and J lost 2 bases. The CDR3 extends over 17 amino acids. Germline V CDR1 and CDR2: SEHNR, FQNEAQ (reference sequence). As DNA, the CDR3 is TGTGCCAGCAGCTTGAATAGCGGGAGGGCCGCTACCTACGAGCAGTACTTC. Amino acid sequence: CASSLNSGRAATYEQYF.

V usage is TRBV18 and J usage is TRBJ2-5; 12 bases fit TRBD2. The CDR3 consists of 15 residues. Per germline, CDR1 KGHSH and CDR2 LQKENI. The junction had 1 base not matched to a gene; V was cut back by 2 bases and J by 3 bases. CDR3 nucleotides: TGTGCCAGCTCACCAAGACTAGCGGGAGAAGAGACCCAGTACTTC. It is translated as CASSPRLAGEETQYF.

The table lists this clonotype with many counts. The chain carries TRBV10-3 and TRBJ2-3; D unclear. Germline V gives CDR1 ENHRY, CDR2 SYGVKD. The CDR3 is 15 amino acids. Between the trimmed V and J ends, which lost 3 bases and 0 bases, there was a span of 10 bases. This chain's CDR3 is CAISDKPTSTDTQYF. In nucleotides, the CDR3 is TGTGCCATCAGTGATAAACCGACAAGCACAGATACGCAGTATTTT.

There are many counts of this clonotype. V and J are TRBV18 and TRBJ1-4; no firm D call. This CDR3 has 14 amino acids. Germline loops: CDR1 KGHSH, CDR2 LQKENI. The ends were cut back, 4 bases at V and 8 bases at J, with 14 bases in the middle. CDR3 residues: CASSREGDGEKLFF. The CDR3 region has the DNA TGTGCCAGCTCACGGGAAGGAGATGGAGAAAAACTGTTTTTT. Supplemented by reference TRBV18 and TRBJ1-4, the full variable domain reads NAGVMQNPRHLVRRRGQEARLRCSPMKGHSHVYWYRQLPEEGLKFMVYLQKENIIDESGMPKERFSAEFPKEGPSILRIQQVVRGDSAAYFCASSREGDGEKLFFGSGTQLSVL.

This clonotype was observed at least ten times. The V gene is TRBV5-1, the J gene TRBJ1-1; TRBD1 is a possible D gene (6 bases). The CDR3 contains 15 residues. V shed 1 base and J shed 1 base, with 11 bases lying between them. Germline V gives CDR1 SGHRS, CDR2 YFSETQ. The CDR3 DNA sequence: TGCGCCAGCAGCTTGACAGGGAGCGGGAACACTGAAGCTTTCTTT. Translating it yields CASSLTGSGNTEAFF.

In its sample, this clonotype was seen many times. The J gene is TRBJ2-7, the V gene TRBV10-3; no clear D. This CDR3 has 12 residues. Trimming took 0 bases from V and 2 from J, leaving 2 bases between them. Germline loops: CDR1 ENHRY, CDR2 SYGVKD. The CDR3 DNA reads TGTGCCATCAGTGAGTCCGCCTACGAGCAGTACTTC. Amino acids: CAISESAYEQYF.

This sequence joins TRBV6-2 or TRBV6-3 and TRBJ1-5; possibly TRBD1 for D (5 bases). Deletions cut 6 bases from V and 1 base from J, with 13 bases between. This CDR3 has 15 residues. CDR1 and CDR2 (germline): MNHEY, SVGEGT. The CDR3 loop is CASRRVGGSNQPQHF. For the CDR3, the DNA is TGTGCCAGCAGGCGCGTTGGGGGGAGCAATCAGCCCCAGCATTTT.

V gene TRBV3-1 combines with J gene TRBJ1-1; TRBD1 might be the D (6 bases). The length of the CDR3 is 14 residues. Trimming removed 2 bases at V and 1 base at J, with 8 bases between. From germline, CDR1 is LGHDT and CDR2 YNNKEL (reference sequence). The CDR3 sequence is CASSQLQGNTEAFF. In nucleotides, the CDR3 is TGTGCCAGCAGCCAATTACAGGGGAACACTGAAGCTTTCTTT.

There are many counts of this clonotype. This chain uses TRBV10-3 with TRBJ2-7; the D gene is possibly TRBD2 (6 bases). The CDR3 is 13 residues long. Trimming took off 6 bases at V and 2 bases at J, with 11 bases between the two ends. In germline, CDR1 is ENHRY, CDR2 SYGVKD. The CDR3 DNA reads TGTGCCATCAGGGAGGGAAACCCCTACGAGCAGTACTTC. It codes for CAIREGNPYEQYF.

This clonotype was seen ten or more times. V usage is TRBV12-3 or TRBV12-4 and J usage is TRBJ1-5, with 9 bases matching TRBD1. Trimming took 6 bases from V and 2 from J; bases not matched to a gene: 8. The CDR3 totals 16 residues. CDR3 loop: CASSQGQGIGNQPQHF. CDR3 nucleotides: TGTGCCAGCAGCCAGGGACAGGGAATAGGCAATCAGCCCCAGCATTTT.

The chain carries TRBV27 and TRBJ2-6; D not certain. V was trimmed by 2 bases and J by 0 bases, leaving 11 bases between them. In germline, CDR1 is MNHEY, CDR2 SMNVEV (reference sequence). The CDR3 is 17 amino acids. DNA of the CDR3: TGTGCCAGCAGTTTAACCCCGTTTGGCTCTGGGGCCAACGTCCTGACTTTC. Translated: CASSLTPFGSGANVLTF.

This clonotype was counted at least ten times. The chain has TRBV7-8 and TRBJ2-7; D gene ambiguous. The germline V and J ends were trimmed by 0 bases and 4 bases, with 7 bases remaining between them. The V gene's germline CDR1 is SGHVS and CDR2 FQNEAQ. The CDR3 is made up of 13 amino acids. The CDR3: CASSLAGFYEQYF. The CDR3 coding sequence is TGTGCCAGCAGCTTAGCAGGGTTTTACGAGCAGTACTTC.

This clonotype was found a few times. The chain recombines TRBV18 with TRBJ2-5; 10 bases agree with TRBD2. CDR1 and CDR2 (germline): KGHSH, LQKENI. CDR3 length equals 15 residues. Trimming removed 5 bases from V and 1 base from J; junction bases left unmatched: 4. For the CDR3, the DNA is TGTGCCAGCTCAGACGGACTAGCGGCCCAAGAGACCCAGTACTTC. Amino acids: CASSDGLAAQETQYF.

V is TRBV5-1 and J is TRBJ1-2, with D unresolved. V was pared by 3 bases and J by 7 bases, with 13 bases between. CDR1 SGHRS and CDR2 YFSETQ come from the germline V gene. The CDR3 is 13 amino acids. The CDR3 loop reads CASSSDQNTGYTF. As DNA, the CDR3 is TGCGCCAGCAGCTCGGACCAGAATACTGGCTACACCTTC.

This clonotype was counted many times. The chain is built from TRBV9 and TRBJ2-1, with a possible D match to TRBD1 (6 bases). The CDR3 covers 14 residues. The germline gives CDR1 SGDLS, CDR2 YYNGEE. The V end lost 4 bases, the J end lost 2 bases, and 10 bases lay between the germline ends. The CDR3 sequence is CASSLQGTYNEQFF. DNA of the CDR3: TGTGCCAGCAGCCTGCAGGGGACCTACAATGAGCAGTTCTTC. Combining the CDR3 with reference TRBV9 and TRBJ2-1 gives the whole variable domain DSGVTQTPKHLITATGQRVTLRCSPRSGDLSVYWYQQSLDQGLQFLIQYYNGEERAKGNILERFSAQQFPDLHSELNLSSLELGDSALYFCASSLQGTYNEQFFGPGTRLTVL.

This clonotype was found many times. This chain uses TRBV4-3 with TRBJ1-1; TRBD1 is a possible D gene (5 bases). The germline V gene has CDR1 LGHNA and CDR2 YSLEER. The V end was cut by 0 bases, the J end by 5 bases, with 10 bases between. This CDR3 has 14 amino acids. CDR3 nucleotide sequence: TGCGCCAGCAGCCAAGATAGCAGGGTTACTGAAGCTTTCTTT. Translated, it gives CASSQDSRVTEAFF.

This clonotype was observed many times. The chain employs TRBV29-1 and TRBJ2-7; 11 nucleotides align to TRBD1. The CDR3 is 15 residues long. The junction had 4 bases not matched to a gene; V was cut back by 1 base and J by 2 bases. The germline CDR1 and CDR2 sequences are SQVTM and ANQGSEA. The CDR3 loop reads CSVEVGTGGPYEQYF. CDR3 DNA sequence: TGCAGCGTTGAAGTAGGGACAGGGGGACCCTACGAGCAGTACTTC.

This clonotype showed up many times. The gene calls are TRBV5-1 and TRBJ1-4, with D uncertain. With 4 bases removed from V and 0 bases from J, the gap between germline ends came to 10 bases. The CDR3 runs 15 residues. Germline V lookup: CDR1 SGHRS, CDR2 YFSETQ. As DNA, the CDR3 is TGCGCCAGCAGCGTCACAGATCCAACTAATGAAAAACTGTTTTTT. Its translation is CASSVTDPTNEKLFF.

This clonotype is a singleton in its sample. The rearrangement links TRBV6-6 to TRBJ2-7; the match to TRBD1 covers 11 bases. This CDR3 spans 15 amino acids. The germline CDR1 and CDR2 sequences are MNHNY and SVGAGI (reference sequence). J gave up 5 bases and V 5 bases, and 8 bases lay outside the gene matches. This CDR3 reads CASSNGQGAIHEQYF. CDR3 DNA sequence: TGTGCCAGCAGTAACGGACAGGGGGCGATCCACGAGCAGTACTTC.

A few counts support this clonotype. The chain employs TRBV7-3 and TRBJ1-2; D may be TRBD1 (5 bases). V was pared by 5 bases and J by 4 bases, with 11 bases between. In germline, CDR1 is SGHTA, CDR2 FQGTGA. The CDR3 extends over 13 amino acids. Written as DNA, the CDR3 is TGTGCCAGCAGCAAAGGAGGGGCCTATGGCTACACCTTC. The encoded protein is CASSKGGAYGYTF.

This clonotype was detected many times. The V call is TRBV7-9, the J call TRBJ1-5; maybe TRBD1 (5 bases). CDR3 length: 14 amino acids. V was clipped by 5 bases and J by 6 bases, with 14 bases between them. CDR1 is SEHNR and CDR2 is FQNEAQ in the germline V gene (reference sequence). The CDR3 sequence is CASSTRDEFQPQHF. In nucleotides, the CDR3 is TGTGCCAGCAGCACACGGGACGAGTTTCAGCCCCAGCATTTT. The full variable domain, completed using reference TRBV7-9 and TRBJ1-5, is DTGVSQNPRHKITKRGQNVTFRCDPISEHNRLYWYRQTLGQGPEFLTYFQNEAQLEKSRLLSDRFSAERPKGSFSTLEIQRTEQGDSAMYLCASSTRDEFQPQHFGDGTRLSIL.

This clonotype has ten or more counts. In nucleotides, the CDR3 is TGTGCCAGCAGCGTAGGGGGACGCGCGGAGACCCAGTACTTC. Encoded protein: CASSVGGRAETQYF. This chain connects TRBV9 to TRBJ2-5; D tentatively reads TRBD1 or TRBD2 (5 bases each). Trimming left V 0 bases short and J 5 bases short, with 11 bases between. The V gene's germline CDR1 is SGDLS and CDR2 YYNGEE. The CDR3 contains 14 residues. Variable domain in full (rest from reference TRBV9 and TRBJ2-5): DSGVTQTPKHLITATGQRVTLRCSPRSGDLSVYWYQQSLDQGLQFLIQYYNGEERAKGNILERFSAQQFPDLHSELNLSSLELGDSALYFCASSVGGRAETQYFGPGTRLLVL.